This note documents a single T cell receptor (beta chain) sequence. This CDR3 comprises 15 residues. Germline V gene data show CDR1 as SNHLY and CDR2 as FYNNEI. V was clipped by 0 bases and J by 5 bases, with 14 bases between them. This record belongs to a study of T cells after posttransplantation cyclophosphamide. Some clones are missing from TCRdb's copy, which holds only in-frame ones; the method was immunoSEQ multiplex PCR. Among approximately 32,000 clones listed, about 90% were seen once. The chain employs TRBV2 and TRBJ2-7; maybe TRBD2 (6 bases). The sequence was obtained from a woman aged 40-49 years with a blood cancer, CMV-positive, and with a related stem cell donor. The specimen sequenced was PBMCs. The CDR3 spells CASSEAVGTGDEQYF. The CDR3 DNA follows: TGTGCCAGCAGTGAAGCAGTGGGTACGGGGGACGAGCAGTACTTC.